This T cell receptor beta chain comes out of a study of T cells in Graves' hyperthyroidism and ophthalmopathy. TCR beta CDR3 region amplification was performed from RNA transcripts. TCR CDR3 regions were first amplified by RT-PCR with HTBI primers. Via MiXCR, TCRdb re-called the multiplex PCR reads, giving one row per CDR3 protein. The sample shows around 500,000 distinct CDR3 sequences, 22% of them seen only once. There are a few counts of this clonotype. Per the germline V gene, CDR1 is LGHDT and CDR2 is YNNKEL (reference sequence). The CDR3 sequence is 17 residues long. V lost 0 bases, J lost 0 bases, and 11 bases lay in between.

V gene TRBV3-1 combines with J gene TRBJ2-2, with D perhaps TRBD2 (5 bases). This TCR was sampled from a woman between 70 and 85 years old with Graves' ophthalmopathy. Sequenced sample: blood. This CDR3 is CASSQDLVTTNTGELFF. CDR3 nucleotide sequence: TGTGCCAGCAGCCAAGATCTGGTGACTACGAACACCGGGGAGCTGTTTTTT. Based on the CDR3 plus reference TRBV3-1 and TRBJ2-2, the full variable domain is DTAVSQTPKYLVTQMGNDKSIKCEQNLGHDTMYWYKQDSKKFLKIMFSYNNKELIINETVPNRFSPKSPDKAHLNLHINSLELGDSAVYFCASSQDLVTTNTGELFFGEGSRLTVL.